One sample yielded the 32 T cell receptor beta chains listed below, sequenced in a study of spatial heterogeneity in lung cancer (dated by TCRdb to the late 2010s). These receptors have no known antigen. The time point label, read with the paper, signifies: sample taken at primary tumor resection. Study-wide findings and limitations: The tumor nonsynonymous mutation count correlated with the number of expanded intratumoral alpha and beta TCRs.

Libraries were made using 5' RACE. For sequencing, a NextSeq 500 was employed. TCRdb trimmed the raw reads at Q25, called clones with MiXCR and kept productive beta chains. A single entry per CDR3 protein holds the most common genes and DNA from its merged rows. A total of roughly 5,100 distinct CDR3 sequences appear in this sample, approximately 13% of them only once. The ten top clones hold about a quarter of the sample. This specimen was lung tumor tissue, taken at surgery. The receptors stem from a male donor with early-stage non-small cell lung cancer.

In this sample, this clonotype turned up once. The J gene is TRBJ1-6, the V gene TRBV3-1; D gene uncertain. Trimming left V 0 bases short and J 7 bases short, with 10 bases between. The germline CDR1 and CDR2 sequences are LGHDT and YNNKEL (reference sequence). The length of the CDR3 is 15 residues. CDR3 nucleotides: TGTGCCAGCAGCCAAGAAGCCGGGGAGAATTCACCCCTCCACTTT. Residues: CASSQEAGENSPLHF.

Sample share makes this clonotype medium-sized (0.01 to 0.1%). The chain employs TRBV6-5 and TRBJ2-6, with a weak D call TRBD2 (5 bases). V lost 6 bases and J lost 2, with 8 bases in between. The V gene's germline CDR1 is MNHEY and CDR2 SVGAGI. The CDR3 length is 14 residues. Here the CDR3 DNA reads TGTGCCAGCAGACTAGAGCCTGGGGCCAACGTCCTGACTTTC. Translation: CASRLEPGANVLTF.

Within the sample, this clonotype is medium-sized. This chain connects TRBV24-1 to TRBJ2-3, with D possibly TRBD1 on 5 matching bases. The CDR3 length is 15 residues. The germline V gene encodes CDR1 KGHDR and CDR2 SFDVKD. V shed 1 base and J shed 3 bases, with 10 bases lying between them. The CDR3 loop reads CATSDLGQGTDTQYF. DNA of the CDR3: TGTGCCACCAGTGATTTAGGGCAGGGTACAGATACGCAGTATTTT.

This clonotype was counted many times. The V gene is TRBV7-2, the J gene TRBJ2-2; no definite D call. There are 15 residues in the CDR3. Trimming took off 2 bases at V and 4 bases at J, with 11 bases between the two ends. From germline, CDR1 is SGHTA and CDR2 FQGNSA. For the CDR3, the DNA is TGTGCCAGCAGCTTATCCCTACAACTCACCGGGGAGCTGTTTTTT. Translation: CASSLSLQLTGELFF.

This clonotype is medium-sized (0.01 to 0.1%). This chain joins TRBV28 and TRBJ2-6; D gene ambiguous. There are 14 residues in the CDR3. CDR1 is MDHEN and CDR2 is SYDVKM in the germline V gene. V shed 6 bases and J shed 0 bases, with 6 bases lying between them. The CDR3 DNA reads TGTGCCAGCAGGCTGAGCTCTGGGGCCAACGTCCTGACTTTC. This gives the protein CASRLSSGANVLTF. Complete variable domain (other parts from reference TRBV28 and TRBJ2-6): DVKVTQSSRYLVKRTGEKVFLECVQDMDHENMFWYRQDPGLGLRLIYFSYDVKMKEKGDIPEGYSVSREKKERFSLILESASTNQTSMYLCASRLSSGANVLTFGAGSRLTVL.

This clonotype was seen ten or more times. The chain recombines TRBV7-8 with TRBJ2-7; perhaps TRBD1 as D (6 bases). CDR1 is SGHVS, CDR2 FQNEAQ, per germline. The CDR3 sequence is 13 residues long. The ends were cut back, 3 bases at V and 3 bases at J, with 9 bases in the middle. The CDR3 DNA reads as TGTGCCAGCAGCTTTCTCAGGGGCTACGAGCAGTACTTC. This codes for CASSFLRGYEQYF.

This clonotype was picked up many times. This chain uses TRBV20-1 with TRBJ2-7; TRBD2 might be the D (5 bases). In germline, CDR1 is DFQATT, CDR2 SNEGSKA (reference sequence). Trimming took 4 bases from V and 0 from J, leaving 13 bases between them. This CDR3 has 14 amino acids. CDR3 sequence: CSATSSRSSYEQYF. The CDR3 coding sequence is TGCAGTGCTACCTCTAGCCGCAGCTCCTACGAGCAGTACTTC.

Many counts were recorded for this clonotype. J is TRBJ2-1 and V is TRBV5-1, with D possibly matching TRBD2 (5 bases). Germline V gene sequence: CDR1 SGHRS, CDR2 YFSETQ. The CDR3 is 14 amino acids. Trimming cost V 0 bases and J 7 bases, with 11 bases left between them. The CDR3 DNA sequence: TGCGCCAGCAGCTTGGTCCGGGGTGAAAATGAGCAGTTCTTC. As protein: CASSLVRGENEQFF.

By share, this clonotype ranks as medium-sized (0.01 to 0.1%). CDR3 sequence: CSVLNQGVLGYTF. CDR3 in DNA: TGCAGCGTTTTAAACCAGGGAGTTTTAGGCTACACCTTC. The chain joins TRBV29-1 to TRBJ1-2; a possible D gene is TRBD1 (5 bases). Germline V CDR1 and CDR2: SQVTM, ANQGSEA. CDR3 size: 13 residues. V lost 5 bases to trimming and J lost 8 bases, with 18 bases between them.

Within the sample, this clonotype is medium-sized (0.01 to 0.1%). This chain's CDR3 is CASTRFGEGTEAFF. The CDR3 region has the DNA TGTGCCAGCACCCGTTTTGGTGAGGGCACTGAAGCTTTCTTT. The chain carries TRBV7-8 and TRBJ1-1; the D is unclear. The CDR3 contains 14 residues. V gave up 7 bases and J gave up 4 bases, with 16 bases separating them. In germline, CDR1 is SGHVS, CDR2 FQNEAQ.

This clonotype was counted ten times or more. This chain links TRBV29-1 with TRBJ2-1; no clear D gene. The germline gives CDR1 SQVTM, CDR2 ANQGSEA. Trimming left V 3 bases short and J 6 bases short, with 9 bases between. The CDR3 is 12 amino acids. The CDR3 sequence: CSVEPFGNEQFF. The CDR3 DNA reads TGCAGCGTTGAGCCATTCGGCAATGAGCAGTTCTTC.

This clonotype came up a few times. The chain recombines TRBV29-1 with TRBJ1-2; D may be TRBD1 (6 bases). This CDR3 spans 13 amino acids. Germline values: CDR1 SQVTM, CDR2 ANQGSEA. V gave up 4 bases and J gave up 3 bases, with 12 bases separating them. CDR3 in DNA: TGCAGCGTTGGAGAGGGGGTCGACTATGGCTACACCTTC. Translating gives CSVGEGVDYGYTF.

This clonotype was found many times. J is TRBJ2-6 and V is TRBV18; D gene unclear. CDR1 KGHSH and CDR2 LQKENI come from the germline V gene. V lost 1 base and J 1 base, leaving 5 bases between the germline ends. The CDR3 runs 15 residues. CDR3 DNA sequence: TGTGCCAGCTCACCACGAGCGTCTGGGGCCAACGTCCTGACTTTC. Translated: CASSPRASGANVLTF. The variable domain in full, completed from reference TRBV18 and TRBJ2-6, reads NAGVMQNPRHLVRRRGQEARLRCSPMKGHSHVYWYRQLPEEGLKFMVYLQKENIIDESGMPKERFSAEFPKEGPSILRIQQVVRGDSAAYFCASSPRASGANVLTFGAGSRLTVL.

This clonotype counts as medium-sized. The chain is built from TRBV9 and TRBJ2-5; 7 positions agree with TRBD1. The V segment lost 4 bases and the J segment 1 base; nucleotides outside the gene matches: 7. Germline assignment: CDR1 SGDLS and CDR2 YYNGEE. The CDR3 loop spans 15 amino acids. CDR3 protein: CASSTQGNPQETQYF. DNA for the CDR3: TGTGCCAGCAGCACACAGGGGAATCCCCAAGAGACCCAGTACTTC.

The count of this clonotype is one. The CDR3 DNA reads as TGTGCCAGCAGTACTAGCACAGATACGCAGTATTTT. This gives the protein CASSTSTDTQYF. The V and J genes are TRBV2 and TRBJ2-3, with unresolved D. There are 12 residues in the CDR3. CDR1 is SNHLY and CDR2 is FYNNEI in the germline V gene. Trimming removed 5 bases from V and 0 bases from J, with 3 bases in between.

The J gene is TRBJ2-3, the V gene TRBV10-3; D may match TRBD1 or TRBD2 (5 bases each). Trimming stripped 2 bases from V and 6 bases from J, with 15 bases between. CDR3 size: 15 residues. Germline V gene sequence: CDR1 ENHRY, CDR2 SYGVKD. CDR3 residues: CAISEGGRVPDTQYF. The CDR3 DNA reads as TGTGCCATCAGTGAGGGAGGCAGGGTACCTGATACGCAGTATTTT.

In this sample, this clonotype turned up many times. The V gene is TRBV5-1, the J gene TRBJ1-1; no definite D call. Germline V CDR1 and CDR2: SGHRS, YFSETQ. Trimming stripped 2 bases from V and 2 bases from J, with 10 bases between. The CDR3 spans 14 residues. CDR3 sequence: CASSFGYGNTEAFF. The CDR3 DNA follows: TGCGCCAGCAGCTTCGGTTACGGAAACACTGAAGCTTTCTTT. Filled out from reference TRBV5-1 and TRBJ1-1, the complete variable domain reads KAGVTQTPRYLIKTRGQQVTLSCSPISGHRSVSWYQQTPGQGLQFLFEYFSETQRNKGNFPGRFSGRQFSNSRSEMNVSTLELGDSALYLCASSFGYGNTEAFFGQGTRLTVV.

This clonotype was counted ten times or more. The V and J genes are TRBV14 and TRBJ2-1, with TRBD2 as a possible D gene (5 bases). Germline V gives CDR1 SGHDN, CDR2 FVKESK. CDR3 length: 14 residues. V gave up 1 base and J gave up 6 bases, with 10 bases separating them. The CDR3 bases are TGTGCCAGCAGCCAAGCCCGGACTGGCAATGAGCAGTTCTTC. It translates to CASSQARTGNEQFF.

In its sample, this clonotype was seen many times. The V gene is TRBV7-9, the J gene TRBJ2-3; a weak D match, TRBD1 (6 bases). There are 15 residues in the CDR3. Germline values: CDR1 SEHNR, CDR2 FQNEAQ (reference sequence). Trimming stripped 4 bases from V and 6 bases from J, with 17 bases between. The CDR3 spells CASSSTGTPLDTQYF. The CDR3 nucleotides read TGTGCCAGCAGCTCCACCGGGACACCTTTGGATACGCAGTATTTT.

Relative to its sample, this clonotype is medium-sized. The V and J genes are TRBV20-1 and TRBJ2-1; TRBD2 is a possible D gene (6 bases). CDR3 length: 16 residues. The germline CDR1 and CDR2 sequences are DFQATT and SNEGSKA (reference sequence). Trimming removed 4 bases at V and 7 bases at J, with 23 bases between. The CDR3 loop reads CSAINRWQGGENEQFF. The CDR3 DNA reads TGCAGTGCTATAAACAGATGGCAGGGAGGCGAAAATGAGCAGTTCTTC.

Ten or more counts support this clonotype. V is TRBV28 and J is TRBJ1-3, with TRBD1 identical over 8 bases. This CDR3 contains 15 residues. The germline gives CDR1 MDHEN, CDR2 SYDVKM. V lost 5 bases, J lost 3 bases, and 6 bases stayed unmatched. The DNA for the CDR3 is TGTGCCAGCAGTCCTCAGGGGGCGCATGGAAACACCATATATTTT. Protein product: CASSPQGAHGNTIYF.

The chain links TRBV12-3 or TRBV12-4 to TRBJ2-1; 7 bases are a match to TRBD2. The ends lost 1 base at V and 1 base at J; junction bases unmatched: 16. This CDR3 is built from 20 residues. CDR3 bases: TGTGCCAGCAGTTTAGAAAGGTGGGCTGATGTAGCGGGTTCCTACAATGAGCAGTTCTTC. Translated, it gives CASSLERWADVAGSYNEQFF.

This clonotype was recorded a few times. A read error may be the cause here, since a much bigger clone is one base away. The chain is built from TRBV5-6 and TRBJ2-7; D possibly corresponds to TRBD1 (7 bases). This CDR3 contains 14 residues. Germline CDR1 SGHDT, CDR2 YYEEEE. V was clipped by 1 base and J by 7 bases, with 15 bases between them. The CDR3 coding sequence is TGTGCCAGCAGCTTGCTCGGCAGGGGGGCGGAGCAGTACTTC. It is translated as CASSLLGRGAEQYF.

This clonotype was detected a few times. The chain carries TRBV6-2 or TRBV6-3 and TRBJ2-1; 12 bases fit TRBD2. CDR1 MNHEY and CDR2 SVGEGT come from the germline V gene. The CDR3 totals 15 residues. The V segment lost 0 bases and the J segment 9 bases; nucleotides outside the gene matches: 3. The CDR3, as DNA: TGTGCCAGCAGTTACTCTGCTAGCGGGGGGGGTGAGCAGTTCTTC. This sequence encodes CASSYSASGGGEQFF.

This clonotype was seen ten or more times. The chain recombines TRBV4-3 with TRBJ1-5, with TRBD1 matching 7 bases. CDR3 length: 13 residues. Per germline, CDR1 LGHNA and CDR2 YSLEER. V lost 5 bases to trimming and J lost 6 bases; unmatched junction nucleotides: 4. The CDR3 here is CASSRDRSQPQHF. CDR3 coding DNA: TGCGCCAGCAGCAGGGACAGATCTCAGCCCCAGCATTTT.

The sample holds a few counts of this clonotype. The J gene is TRBJ2-3, the V gene TRBV4-3; 10 bases align to TRBD2. Germline V gene lookup returns CDR1 LGHNA and CDR2 YSLEER. The length of the CDR3 is 15 residues. Trimming took 2 bases from V and 1 from J; bases not matched to a gene: 0. The CDR3 DNA reads as TGCGCCAGCAGCCAACTAGCGGGGGGCACAGATACGCAGTATTTT. Its translation is CASSQLAGGTDTQYF.

This clonotype was recorded many times. The rearrangement links TRBV6-2 or TRBV6-3 to TRBJ2-3; the D is unclear. CDR3 length: 16 amino acids. Trimming left V 2 bases short and J 3 bases short, with 15 bases between. Germline-derived CDR1 and CDR2 are MNHEY and SVGEGT. CDR3 sequence: CASSYHEEKGTDTQYF. CDR3 nucleotides: TGTGCCAGCAGTTACCACGAAGAGAAGGGTACAGATACGCAGTATTTT.

This clonotype is judged large (0.1 to 1%). The chain uses TRBV20-1 and TRBJ1-1, with D perhaps TRBD1 (5 bases). CDR3 length equals 14 residues. The V end lost 3 bases, the J end lost 1 base, and 12 bases lay between the germline ends. Germline assignment: CDR1 DFQATT and CDR2 SNEGSKA (reference sequence). CDR3 amino acids: CSASTGTPNTEAFF. In nucleotides, the CDR3 is TGCAGTGCTAGTACCGGGACTCCGAACACTGAAGCTTTCTTT.

This clonotype was recorded many times. V gene TRBV7-3 combines with J gene TRBJ2-4; D remains unclear. The germline V gene encodes CDR1 SGHTA and CDR2 FQGTGA. Trimming pared 0 bases from V and 9 bases from J, leaving 9 bases between. CDR3 length equals 13 residues. DNA for the CDR3: TGTGCCAGCAGCTTAACAGTTGATGGCATTCAGTACTTC. It specifies CASSLTVDGIQYF.

This clonotype occurred once. This sequence joins TRBV12-3 or TRBV12-4 and TRBJ2-5; perhaps TRBD2 as D (7 bases). The CDR3 has 18 residues. The V and J ends lost 4 bases and 4 bases respectively, with 25 bases between them. CDR3 nucleotides: TGTGCCAGCAGTTCAGCCCGCCGGGGGCGGGAGAAGGGAGAGACCCAGTACTTC. Residues: CASSSARRGREKGETQYF.

Ten or more counts support this clonotype. The chain recombines TRBV9 with TRBJ2-2; 12 bases fit TRBD2. The CDR3 is 17 amino acids. CDR1 SGDLS and CDR2 YYNGEE come from the germline V gene. V trimming: 7 bases; J trimming: 1 base; junction bases outside the gene matches: 8. The CDR3 DNA reads TGTGCCAGCCGTACGACTAGCGGGGGACAGAACACCGGGGAGCTGTTTTTT. Amino acids: CASRTTSGGQNTGELFF.

Ten or more counts support this clonotype. The chain carries TRBV7-2 and TRBJ2-7, with D perhaps TRBD2 (8 bases). The germline V gene has CDR1 SGHTA and CDR2 FQGNSA. CDR3 size: 15 residues. Trimming shortened V by 5 bases and J by 3 bases, and 17 bases separated the two germline ends. The CDR3: CASSPQGREDYEQYF. As DNA, the CDR3 is TGTGCCAGCAGCCCACAGGGGCGGGAGGACTACGAGCAGTACTTC.